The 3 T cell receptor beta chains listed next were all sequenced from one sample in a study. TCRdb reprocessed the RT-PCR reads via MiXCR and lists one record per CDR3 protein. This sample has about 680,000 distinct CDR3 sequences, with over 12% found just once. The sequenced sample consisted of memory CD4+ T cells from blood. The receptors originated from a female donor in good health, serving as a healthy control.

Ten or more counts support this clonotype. The CDR3 is CASSWKRTDTQYF. The CDR3 DNA is TGTGCCAGCAGTTGGAAGAGGACAGATACGCAGTATTTT. The J gene is TRBJ2-3, the V gene TRBV6-5; no firm D call. With 4 bases removed from V and 3 bases from J, the gap between germline ends came to 8 bases. Germline CDR1 reads MNHEY; CDR2 reads SVGAGI. The CDR3 totals 13 residues.

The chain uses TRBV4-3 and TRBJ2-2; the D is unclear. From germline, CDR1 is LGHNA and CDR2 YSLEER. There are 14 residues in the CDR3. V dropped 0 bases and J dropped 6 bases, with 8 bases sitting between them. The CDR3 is CASSQDPVSGELFF. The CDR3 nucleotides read TGCGCCAGCAGCCAAGACCCCGTCTCCGGGGAGCTGTTTTTT.

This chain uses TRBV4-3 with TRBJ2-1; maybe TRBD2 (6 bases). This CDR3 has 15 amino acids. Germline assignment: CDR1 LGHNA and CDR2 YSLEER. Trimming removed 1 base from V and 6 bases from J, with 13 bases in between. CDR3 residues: CASSQVEPGVNEQFF. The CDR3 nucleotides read TGCGCCAGCAGCCAAGTTGAGCCGGGAGTCAATGAGCAGTTCTTC.